This TCR beta chain stems from a study of T cell repertoires in cytomegalovirus infection. Looking at the study overall: Selection of CMV epitopes for the study included recently identified HLA-C-restricted and well-studied HLA-B-restricted ones. Public TCR beta signature analysis indicated the presence of both CMV infection and matching HLA type. Points from the study as a whole: There were carriers of CMV plus the relevant HLA, and cumulative public TCR beta family frequency identified them.

MiXCR, run by TCRdb on the reads, gives a single entry per CDR3 protein. The sample has 50,000 or so distinct CDR3 sequences; about 19% are singletons. The sample holds many counts of this clonotype. What it recognizes is unknown. The V and J ends lost 5 bases and 3 bases, in that order; junction bases with no gene match: 9. This CDR3 region has 15 residues. Looked up from germline, CDR1 is SGHTA and CDR2 is FQGNSA. This material consisted of CD8+ T cells from cultured PBMCs, taken from culture after CMV antigen stimulation. The source of this sequence is a human donor in good health (CMV status not recorded). Some clones in this sample may be carry-over from other donors' samples. V is TRBV7-2 and J is TRBJ1-1; 7 bases line up with TRBD1. The CDR3 loop reads CASSPRQGIDTEAFF. CDR3 nucleotides: TGTGCCAGCAGCCCGAGACAGGGTATAGACACTGAAGCTTTCTTT.